This T cell receptor (beta chain) was observed in a study of blood T cell repertoires in COVID-19. The CDR3 runs 11 residues. V shed 5 bases and J 14 bases; nucleotides not matched to a gene: 4. CDR1 and CDR2 from the germline V gene are LNHDA and SQIVND (reference sequence). Generated by immunoSEQ multiplex PCR, the TCRdb table keeps only in-frame clones and is missing some. The repertoire consists of fewer than 350,000 clones, with around 85% occurring once and the leading ten covering under 3%. The rearrangement joins TRBV19 to TRBJ2-1; 9 bases align to TRBD2. The sequence was obtained from a woman in her forties or fifties who had recovered from COVID-19. Sequenced input: PBMCs or T cells enriched from blood (not recorded which). The CDR3 reads CASSAGGPKFF. The DNA of the CDR3 is TGTGCCAGTAGTGCGGGAGGGCCTAAGTTCTTC. The full variable domain, its missing parts supplied by reference TRBV19 and TRBJ2-1, is DGGITQSPKYLFRKEGQNVTLSCEQNLNHDAMYWYRQDPGQGLRLIYYSQIVNDFQKGDIAEGYSVSREKKESFPLTVTSAQKNPTAFYLCASSAGGPKFFGPGTRLTVL.